A selection of T cell receptor beta chains follows, all from one sample in a study of blood T cell repertoires in COVID-19. Using immunoSEQ multiplex PCR, the repertoire was profiled, and TCRdb retains in-frame clones only, with some absent. The data show 650,000 to 800,000 clones, more than 80% seen once. Sequenced material: peripheral blood. The receptor set was obtained from a woman in her late teens or twenties with acute or convalescent COVID-19. CDR3s include the opening cysteine and the closing phenylalanine or tryptophan. The D gene is left open where the match is weak. For some rows the clone size is stated as once, few or many, or as a class when expanded; others skip it.

length: 15; V: TRBV5-1; D: -; size: -; J: TRBJ2-6; DNA: TGCGCCAGCAGCTCCCCCTCGAGCGGGGCCAACGTCCTGACTTTC; CDR3: CASSSPSSGANVLTF
length: 15; V: TRBV7-9; D: -; size: -; J: TRBJ1-1; DNA: TGTGCCAGCAGCCCCCGACAGATAGAAGGAGCTGAAGCTTTCTTT; CDR3: CASSPRQIEGAEAFF
length: 16; V: TRBV23-1; D: -; size: -; J: TRBJ1-2; DNA: TGCGCCAGCAGTCAATCGTGGCGGGCGCAGGTGTGGGGCTACACCTTC; CDR3: CASSQSWRAQVWGYTF
length: 16; V: TRBV6-4; D: TRBD1; size: -; J: TRBJ2-7; DNA: TGTGCCAGCTATACCCCCGACAGGGACCCTTCCTACGAGCAGTACTTC; CDR3: CASYTPDRDPSYEQYF
length: 14; V: TRBV2; D: -; size: -; J: TRBJ1-5; DNA: TGTGCCAGCGGGAGGGCGGGGCACGATCAGCCCCAGCATTTT; CDR3: CASGRAGHDQPQHF
length: 14; V: TRBV29-1; D: TRBD1; size: few; J: TRBJ1-1; DNA: TGCAGCGTCGGTCCGACAGGGTGGAACACTGAAGCTTTCTTT; CDR3: CSVGPTGWNTEAFF
length: 15; V: TRBV7-2; D: -; size: -; J: TRBJ2-1; DNA: TGTGCCAGCAGCTTAATCCCCCCAACGGTCAATGAGCAGTTCTTC; CDR3: CASSLIPPTVNEQFF
length: 15; V: TRBV2; D: TRBD1; size: -; J: TRBJ1-2; DNA: TGTGCCAGCAGTACCGGGACAGGGAATATCTATGGCTACACCTTC; CDR3: CASSTGTGNIYGYTF
length: 17; V: TRBV21-1; D: -; size: -; J: TRBJ1-3; DNA: TGTGCCAGCAGCCTTCAACAGGGGGGTCTCTCTGGAAACACCATATATTTT; CDR3: CASSLQQGGLSGNTIYF
length: 15; V: TRBV19; D: -; size: -; J: TRBJ2-3; DNA: TGTGCCAGTACACCCACGGGAGCTAGCACAGATACGCAGTATTTT; CDR3: CASTPTGASTDTQYF
length: 18; V: TRBV7-9; D: -; size: -; J: TRBJ1-3; DNA: TGTGCCAGCAGCTTACTACCCTCCGGCTGGGTGACAGGAAACACCATATATTTT; CDR3: CASSLLPSGWVTGNTIYF
length: 20; V: TRBV6-2/TRBV6-3; D: TRBD2; size: -; J: TRBJ2-1; DNA: TGTGCCAGCAGTTTTAACGTAGCGGGGGGCCAAGACTCCTCCTACAATGAGCAGTTCTTC; CDR3: CASSFNVAGGQDSSYNEQFF
length: 15; V: TRBV7-6; D: -; size: -; J: TRBJ2-2; DNA: TGTGCCAGCAGCTTGTCGGGGGTGTTGGGCGGGGAGCTGTTTTTT; CDR3: CASSLSGVLGGELFF
length: 16; V: TRBV5-4; D: TRBD2; size: -; J: TRBJ2-1; DNA: TGTGCCAGCAGTCCCCCTAGCGGGGGGATCTACAATGAGCAGTTCTTC; CDR3: CASSPPSGGIYNEQFF
length: 13; V: TRBV30; D: TRBD1; size: -; J: TRBJ1-1; DNA: TGTGCCTGGGACACGACAGGGAGCACTGAAGCTTTCTTT; CDR3: CAWDTTGSTEAFF
length: 13; V: TRBV27; D: -; size: -; J: TRBJ1-2; DNA: TGTGCCAGCAGTTTATCGCGGGAGGTTGGCTACACCTTC; CDR3: CASSLSREVGYTF
length: 13; V: TRBV30; D: -; size: -; J: TRBJ2-7; DNA: TGTGCAGGGGGGGACTATACCACCTACGAGCAGTACTTC; CDR3: CAGGDYTTYEQYF
length: 13; V: TRBV15; D: -; size: -; J: TRBJ1-2; DNA: TGTGCCACCAGCAGAGATTCGGGAGGAGGCTACACCTTC; CDR3: CATSRDSGGGYTF
length: 12; V: TRBV12-3/TRBV12-4; D: -; size: once; J: TRBJ2-3; DNA: TGTGCCAGCAGTTTCCCTCTTGATACGCAGTATTTT; CDR3: CASSFPLDTQYF
length: 15; V: TRBV19; D: -; size: -; J: TRBJ2-1; DNA: TGTGCCAGTAGTATAGCGGGTCCCTACTACAATGAGCAGTTCTTC; CDR3: CASSIAGPYYNEQFF
length: 14; V: TRBV27; D: TRBD1; size: -; J: TRBJ1-2; DNA: TGTGCCAGCAGTTTCGGACAGGGCCAGGATGGCTACACCTTC; CDR3: CASSFGQGQDGYTF
length: 13; V: TRBV29-1; D: -; size: -; J: TRBJ1-2; DNA: TGCAGCGTTGATCGGGCAGGGTCGGGTGGCTACACCTTC; CDR3: CSVDRAGSGGYTF
length: 13; V: TRBV28; D: -; size: once; J: TRBJ2-3; DNA: TGTGCCAGCAGTTTCGGAGGCACAGATACGCAGTATTTT; CDR3: CASSFGGTDTQYF
length: 15; V: TRBV6-5; D: -; size: once; J: TRBJ1-1; DNA: TGTGCCAGCAGTTCTCGAGATCCACCCCACACTGAAGCTTTCTTT; CDR3: CASSSRDPPHTEAFF
length: 19; V: TRBV6-1; D: -; size: -; J: TRBJ1-1; DNA: TGTGCCAGCAGTGAAGATTTCCGTGTAGTGCTCGACAGAGAAGAAGAAGCTTTCTTT; CDR3: CASSEDFRVVLDREEEAFF
length: 15; V: TRBV3-1/TRBV3-2; D: TRBD1; size: -; J: TRBJ1-4; DNA: TGTGCCAGCAGCCAAGAAGAGGGGGCGTATGAAAAACTGTTTTTT; CDR3: CASSQEEGAYEKLFF
length: 15; V: TRBV12-2; D: -; size: -; J: TRBJ1-2; DNA: TGTGCAAGTCGCTTAGCGGGGAGACCCGAACGGGGCTACACCTTC; CDR3: CASRLAGRPERGYTF
length: 16; V: TRBV5-6; D: TRBD1; size: -; J: TRBJ1-1; DNA: TGTGCCAGCAGCTTGGTGGGACAGGGGGTGAACACTGAAGCTTTCTTT; CDR3: CASSLVGQGVNTEAFF
length: 11; V: TRBV29-1; D: -; size: -; J: TRBJ2-7; DNA: TGCAGCGTTGGCGGGAACTACGAGCAGTACTTC; CDR3: CSVGGNYEQYF
length: 15; V: TRBV19; D: -; size: -; J: TRBJ1-4; DNA: TGTGCCAGTAGTCCCCGTGGAGCGTCTAATGAAAAACTGTTTTTT; CDR3: CASSPRGASNEKLFF
length: 18; V: TRBV30; D: TRBD2; size: -; J: TRBJ2-1; DNA: TGTGCCTGGAGTGTACTCCCTAGCGGGGGCCCCAGGTCCAATGAGCAGTTCTTC; CDR3: CAWSVLPSGGPRSNEQFF
length: 17; V: TRBV3-1/TRBV3-2; D: -; size: -; J: TRBJ1-1; DNA: TGTGCCAGCAGTCAACTCAACGTAGGATACAGCAACACTGAAGCTTTCTTT; CDR3: CASSQLNVGYSNTEAFF